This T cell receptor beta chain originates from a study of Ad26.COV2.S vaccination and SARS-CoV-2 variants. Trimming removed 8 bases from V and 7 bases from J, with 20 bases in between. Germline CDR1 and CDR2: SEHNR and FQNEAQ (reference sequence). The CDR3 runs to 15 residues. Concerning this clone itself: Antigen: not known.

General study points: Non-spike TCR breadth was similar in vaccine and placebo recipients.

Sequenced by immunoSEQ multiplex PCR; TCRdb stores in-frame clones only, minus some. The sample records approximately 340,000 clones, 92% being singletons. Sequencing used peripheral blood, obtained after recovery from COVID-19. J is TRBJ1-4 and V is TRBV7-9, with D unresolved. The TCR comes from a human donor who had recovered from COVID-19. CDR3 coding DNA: TGTGCCAGCGCCGAGGGCGTAACAGTAGGTGAAAAACTGTTTTTT. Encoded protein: CASAEGVTVGEKLFF.